The clone carrying this T cell receptor (beta chain) was seen once. The sample is drawn from a study of blood T cell repertoires in COVID-19. Study-wide context: Acute and convalescent COVID-19 specimens originated in the United States, Italy and Spain. T cells, B-cell-depleted T cells, or PBMCs provided the cDNA or gDNA that served as material.

Repertoires were generated with immunoSEQ multiplex PCR, while TCRdb's copy carries only in-frame clones and drops some. This sample has about 93,000 clones, with about nine tenths found just once. Sequenced material: peripheral blood. The receptor was isolated from a human donor with active COVID-19. The donor label of this sample is uncertain.

CDR3 region: CASSLGPRGNTEAFF. The CDR3 region has the DNA TGTGCCAGCAGCTTAGGGCCGAGAGGGAACACTGAAGCTTTCTTT. The chain has TRBV7-6 and TRBJ1-1; the D is unclear. The CDR3 consists of 15 residues. Germline V gene sequence: CDR1 SGHVS, CDR2 FNYEAQ. The V end was cut by 1 base, the J end by 1 base, with 10 bases between.